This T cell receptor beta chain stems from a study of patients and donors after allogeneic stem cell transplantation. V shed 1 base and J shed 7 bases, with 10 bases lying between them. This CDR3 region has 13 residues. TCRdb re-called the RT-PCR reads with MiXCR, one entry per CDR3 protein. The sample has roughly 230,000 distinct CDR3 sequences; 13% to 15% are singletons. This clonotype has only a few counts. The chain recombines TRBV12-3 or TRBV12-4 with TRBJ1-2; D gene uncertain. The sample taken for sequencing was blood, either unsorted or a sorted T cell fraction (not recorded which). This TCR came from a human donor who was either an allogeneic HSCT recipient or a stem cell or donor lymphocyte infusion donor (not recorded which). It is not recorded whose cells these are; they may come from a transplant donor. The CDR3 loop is CASSLVGEIGYTF. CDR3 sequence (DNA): TGTGCCAGCAGTTTAGTCGGGGAGATTGGCTACACCTTC.